This is a list of T cell receptor beta chains from one sample in a study of cytomegalovirus exposure and HLA in healthy donors. Sequencing was performed with immunoSEQ multiplex PCR; in TCRdb, only in-frame clones are kept and a portion is missing. The sample yields around 130,000 clones, approximately 87% seen once. Sample: PBMCs. Source of these receptors: a woman aged 25 to 39 in good health and CMV-seronegative. The CDR3 runs from the conserved cysteine through the conserved F or W.

v_gene	CDR3aa
TRBV6-6	CASSYQWNTEAFF
TRBV19	CASSIGWPGGWGNQPQHF
TRBV19	CASSTGFPYEQYF
TRBV2	CAVLADLNTEAFF
TRBV5-5	CASSFPGLYNSPLHF
TRBV30	CAWSSQGAGTEAFF
TRBV11-2	CASSPGGGTRAGYTF
TRBV5-5	CASSLPSGGNTDTQYF
TRBV19	CASSTRQGGTEAFF
TRBV29-1	CSVRDKNYEQYF
TRBV29-1	CSVNPGQGLLGTEAFF
TRBV6-1	CASNPGGGYGYTF
TRBV9	CASSVLPSGGGGTDTQYF
TRBV7-9	CASSWLAGGGETQYF
TRBV7-2	CASSQTVNSYEQYF
TRBV7-9	CASSFGTSGGATETQYF
TRBV13	CASSTGTDYEQYF
TRBV7-2	CASSLVGARGLDSPLHF
TRBV19	CASLGRSYGYTF
TRBV19	CASSPRGQFSAKNIQYF
TRBV11-3	CASSPRGGLNTGELFF
TRBV10-3	CAISELIAGYNEQFF
TRBV18	CASSPLGGGYTF
TRBV19	CASSMGQDEGYTF
TRBV11-2	CASSLGQGPTYGYTF
TRBV2	CASTGGRGRPQGATEAFF
TRBV6-6	CASSTSGGSGGELFF
TRBV29-1	CSVPRTGGTNNEQFF
TRBV5-6	CASSLAPPGTYNEQFF
TRBV5-1	CASSRSSGSTGELFF
TRBV9	CASSALPDRGYEQYF
TRBV2	CASRGDYGYTF
TRBV15	CATSSGGTQETQYF
TRBV14	CASSQQGNYGYTF
TRBV6-1	CASSEAGTGTGKYEQYF
TRBV30	CAWRQGTDTQYF
TRBV18	CASLTGEADTQYF
TRBV6-6	CASSLDRINEKLFF
TRBV10-2	CASSESAGPGGYTF
TRBV18	CASSGLAGAYEQYF
TRBV29-1	CSGGASNYGYTF
TRBV15	CATSARTVFGNTIYF
TRBV15	CATSGRDRGSGNTQYF